The rows below give T cell receptor beta chains drawn from one sample of a study of T cells in Graves' hyperthyroidism and ophthalmopathy. TCRdb reprocessed the multiplex PCR reads with MiXCR, giving one entry per CDR3 protein. The sample records more than 300,000 distinct CDR3 sequences, 18% being singletons. The specimen sequenced was blood. The receptors come from a man between 18 and 29 years old with Graves' ophthalmopathy. Each CDR3 is given with its conserved first and last residue. D genes are given only for firm matches. Clone size is stated in some rows and not others, as once, few, many or a class when expanded.

J gene: TRBJ2-7; clone size: many; D gene: -; V gene: TRBV24-1; CDR3 protein: CATSDPAGGANEQYF; CDR3 DNA: TGTGCCACCAGTGATCCCGCTGGCGGGGCGAACGAGCAGTACTTC
J gene: TRBJ2-1; clone size: -; D gene: -; V gene: TRBV7-9; CDR3 protein: CASEQGGETKQFF; CDR3 DNA: TGTGCCAGCGAACAGGGTGGGGAAACGAAGCAGTTCTTC
J gene: TRBJ1-2; clone size: -; D gene: -; V gene: TRBV12-3/TRBV12-4; CDR3 protein: CASSWSGPGGGYTF; CDR3 DNA: TGTGCCAGCAGTTGGTCAGGGCCGGGGGGTGGCTACACCTTC
J gene: TRBJ1-4; clone size: many; D gene: -; V gene: TRBV2; CDR3 protein: CASAPSATNEKLFF; CDR3 DNA: TGTGCCAGCGCCCCTTCTGCAACTAATGAAAAACTGTTTTTT
J gene: TRBJ2-7; clone size: many; D gene: -; V gene: TRBV6-1; CDR3 protein: CASKEGGPYEQYF; CDR3 DNA: TGTGCCAGCAAGGAGGGGGGGCCCTACGAGCAGTACTTC
J gene: TRBJ2-7; clone size: few; D gene: -; V gene: TRBV24-1; CDR3 protein: CATSDLRQPAEQYF; CDR3 DNA: TGTGCCACCAGTGATTTGAGGCAGCCCGCCGAGCAGTACTTC
J gene: TRBJ1-5; clone size: -; D gene: -; V gene: TRBV19; CDR3 protein: CASSMRGDQPQHF; CDR3 DNA: TGTGCCAGTAGTATGAGGGGGGATCAGCCCCAGCATTTT
J gene: TRBJ1-5; clone size: -; D gene: -; V gene: TRBV12-3/TRBV12-4; CDR3 protein: CASSFSGPVQPQHF; CDR3 DNA: TGTGCCAGCAGTTTCTCAGGGCCGGTTCAGCCCCAGCATTTT
J gene: TRBJ1-5; clone size: -; D gene: TRBD1; V gene: TRBV19; CDR3 protein: CASSTVGTGGTSNQPQHF; CDR3 DNA: TGTGCCAGTAGTACCGTTGGGACAGGAGGGACCAGCAATCAGCCCCAGCATTTT
J gene: TRBJ2-7; clone size: few; D gene: -; V gene: TRBV5-1; CDR3 protein: CASSFNLEGLEQYF; CDR3 DNA: TGCGCCAGCAGCTTTAACCTAGAGGGGCTCGAGCAGTACTTC
J gene: TRBJ1-4; clone size: -; D gene: -; V gene: TRBV19; CDR3 protein: CASRTGSSNEKLFF; CDR3 DNA: TGTGCCAGTAGGACCGGGTCGTCTAATGAAAAACTGTTTTTT
J gene: TRBJ2-7; clone size: many; D gene: -; V gene: TRBV14; CDR3 protein: CASRYGSSYEQYF; CDR3 DNA: TGTGCCAGCAGATACGGGAGCTCCTACGAGCAGTACTTC
J gene: TRBJ1-2; clone size: -; D gene: -; V gene: TRBV15; CDR3 protein: CATSPQGPYGYTF; CDR3 DNA: TGTGCCACCAGCCCTCAGGGGCCCTATGGCTACACCTTC
J gene: TRBJ2-7; clone size: many; D gene: TRBD1; V gene: TRBV2; CDR3 protein: CASSELGQVGYEQYF; CDR3 DNA: TGTGCCAGCAGTGAATTGGGACAGGTAGGGTACGAGCAGTACTTC
J gene: TRBJ2-2; clone size: -; D gene: TRBD2; V gene: TRBV3-1; CDR3 protein: CASSQQPLAGGPHTGELFF; CDR3 DNA: TGTGCCAGCAGCCAACAACCACTAGCGGGGGGGCCGCACACCGGGGAGCTGTTTTTT
J gene: TRBJ2-6; clone size: few; D gene: -; V gene: TRBV5-6; CDR3 protein: CASSQVWAAGANVLTF; CDR3 DNA: TGCGCCAGCAGCCAAGTGTGGGCGGCTGGGGCCAACGTCCTGACTTTC
J gene: TRBJ2-5; clone size: -; D gene: TRBD2; V gene: TRBV5-1; CDR3 protein: CASSMPGLGGETQYF; CDR3 DNA: TGCGCCAGCAGCATGCCGGGACTAGGAGGAGAGACCCAGTACTTC
J gene: TRBJ1-2; clone size: few; D gene: -; V gene: TRBV9; CDR3 protein: CASSKQTANYGYTF; CDR3 DNA: TGTGCCAGCAGCAAGCAAACAGCGAACTATGGCTACACCTTC
J gene: TRBJ2-1; clone size: many; D gene: TRBD2; V gene: TRBV11-3; CDR3 protein: CASSLDGGANEQFF; CDR3 DNA: TGTGCCAGCAGCTTGGACGGGGGGGCAAATGAGCAGTTCTTC
J gene: TRBJ2-5; clone size: many; D gene: -; V gene: TRBV3-1; CDR3 protein: CASSQEGRGTGTQYF; CDR3 DNA: TGTGCCAGCAGCCAAGAAGGACGGGGGACTGGGACCCAGTACTTC
J gene: TRBJ1-5; clone size: few; D gene: -; V gene: TRBV10-3; CDR3 protein: CAISESTLSDQPQHF; CDR3 DNA: TGTGCCATCAGTGAGTCGACACTAAGCGATCAGCCCCAGCATTTT
J gene: TRBJ2-5; clone size: -; D gene: -; V gene: TRBV29-1; CDR3 protein: CSVEGTAGETQYF; CDR3 DNA: TGCAGCGTTGAAGGGACGGCGGGGGAGACCCAGTACTTC
J gene: TRBJ1-6; clone size: many; D gene: -; V gene: TRBV4-1; CDR3 protein: CASSQDRNPRVDGSPLHF; CDR3 DNA: TGCGCCAGCAGCCAAGATCGGAATCCCAGGGTGGACGGTTCACCCCTCCACTTT
J gene: TRBJ2-1; clone size: many; D gene: TRBD1; V gene: TRBV5-1; CDR3 protein: CASSWTGTGGGNEQFF; CDR3 DNA: TGCGCCAGCAGCTGGACCGGGACAGGGGGTGGCAATGAGCAGTTCTTC
J gene: TRBJ2-7; clone size: many; D gene: -; V gene: TRBV28; CDR3 protein: CASSSTLGRPYEQYF; CDR3 DNA: TGTGCCAGCAGCTCTACCCTGGGAAGGCCATACGAGCAGTACTTC
J gene: TRBJ2-7; clone size: few; D gene: TRBD1; V gene: TRBV28; CDR3 protein: CASSFRTGAFEQYF; CDR3 DNA: TGTGCCAGCAGTTTCCGGACAGGGGCATTTGAGCAGTACTTC
J gene: TRBJ2-7; clone size: many; D gene: -; V gene: TRBV5-1; CDR3 protein: CASREGSGYEQYF; CDR3 DNA: TGCGCCAGCAGGGAGGGGTCGGGGTACGAGCAGTACTTC
J gene: TRBJ2-7; clone size: few; D gene: -; V gene: TRBV20-1; CDR3 protein: CSARDISGVGFGEQYF; CDR3 DNA: TGCAGTGCTAGAGATATATCGGGGGTAGGGTTCGGCGAGCAGTACTTC
J gene: TRBJ2-7; clone size: few; D gene: -; V gene: TRBV20-1; CDR3 protein: CSASPYEQYF; CDR3 DNA: TGCAGTGCCTCCCCCTACGAGCAGTACTTC
J gene: TRBJ1-4; clone size: many; D gene: -; V gene: TRBV3-1; CDR3 protein: CASSQARTHVGKLFF; CDR3 DNA: TGTGCCAGCAGCCAAGCGAGGACTCACGTGGGAAAACTGTTTTTT
J gene: TRBJ2-2; clone size: -; D gene: -; V gene: TRBV7-3; CDR3 protein: CASSLMAGRNTGELFF; CDR3 DNA: TGTGCCAGCAGCTTAATGGCAGGGCGGAACACCGGGGAGCTGTTTTTT
J gene: TRBJ2-7; clone size: -; D gene: -; V gene: TRBV20-1; CDR3 protein: CSAGDPGGRGYEQYF; CDR3 DNA: TGCAGTGCTGGGGACCCCGGGGGCAGGGGCTACGAGCAGTACTTC
J gene: TRBJ1-1; clone size: many; D gene: -; V gene: TRBV18; CDR3 protein: CASSPRQAYGTEAFF; CDR3 DNA: TGTGCCAGCTCACCTCGGCAAGCCTATGGAACTGAAGCTTTCTTT
J gene: TRBJ1-6; clone size: -; D gene: -; V gene: TRBV24-1; CDR3 protein: CATIISPLHF; CDR3 DNA: TGTGCCACCATAATCTCACCCCTCCACTTT
J gene: TRBJ2-3; clone size: few; D gene: -; V gene: TRBV6-1; CDR3 protein: CASSDRGGDTQYF; CDR3 DNA: TGTGCCAGCAGTGACAGAGGGGGAGATACGCAGTATTTT
J gene: TRBJ1-1; clone size: many; D gene: TRBD1; V gene: TRBV19; CDR3 protein: CASGDRAGTEAFF; CDR3 DNA: TGTGCCAGTGGGGACAGGGCTGGGACTGAAGCTTTCTTT
J gene: TRBJ1-2; clone size: many; D gene: TRBD1; V gene: TRBV27; CDR3 protein: CASSFLGDRPNYGYTF; CDR3 DNA: TGTGCCAGCAGTTTCCTCGGGGACAGGCCTAACTATGGCTACACCTTC
J gene: TRBJ2-3; clone size: many; D gene: TRBD2; V gene: TRBV20-1; CDR3 protein: CSAYRTSGNTDTQYF; CDR3 DNA: TGCAGTGCTTACAGGACTAGCGGGAACACAGATACGCAGTATTTT
J gene: TRBJ1-1; clone size: -; D gene: -; V gene: TRBV6-1; CDR3 protein: CASRWPGEAFF; CDR3 DNA: TGTGCCAGCAGATGGCCGGGAGAAGCTTTCTTT
J gene: TRBJ2-1; clone size: -; D gene: TRBD2; V gene: TRBV5-4; CDR3 protein: CASSFTSGGYYNEQFF; CDR3 DNA: TGTGCCAGCAGCTTCACTAGCGGGGGTTACTACAATGAGCAGTTCTTC
J gene: TRBJ2-7; clone size: few; D gene: -; V gene: TRBV12-3/TRBV12-4; CDR3 protein: CASSKEPTYEQYF; CDR3 DNA: TGTGCCAGCAGCAAGGAACCCACCTACGAGCAGTACTTC
J gene: TRBJ1-1; clone size: once; D gene: TRBD1; V gene: TRBV2; CDR3 protein: CASSTGQGWGGGTEAFF; CDR3 DNA: TGTGCCAGCAGTACAGGACAGGGTTGGGGCGGGGGAACTGAAGCTTTCTTT
J gene: TRBJ2-1; clone size: -; D gene: TRBD2; V gene: TRBV11-3; CDR3 protein: CASSLGDWASGGYNEQFF; CDR3 DNA: TGTGCCAGCAGCTTAGGGGATTGGGCTAGCGGGGGGTACAATGAGCAGTTCTTC
J gene: TRBJ2-2; clone size: few; D gene: -; V gene: TRBV6-1; CDR3 protein: CASSEDSWAGELFF; CDR3 DNA: TGTGCCAGCAGTGAAGATAGCTGGGCCGGGGAGCTGTTTTTT
J gene: TRBJ1-1; clone size: -; D gene: -; V gene: TRBV29-1; CDR3 protein: CSVVVGAVDTEAFF; CDR3 DNA: TGCAGCGTTGTTGTGGGGGCGGTGGACACTGAAGCTTTCTTT
J gene: TRBJ1-4; clone size: -; D gene: -; V gene: TRBV29-1; CDR3 protein: CSVDPGEDEKLFF; CDR3 DNA: TGCAGCGTTGATCCAGGGGAGGATGAAAAACTGTTTTTT